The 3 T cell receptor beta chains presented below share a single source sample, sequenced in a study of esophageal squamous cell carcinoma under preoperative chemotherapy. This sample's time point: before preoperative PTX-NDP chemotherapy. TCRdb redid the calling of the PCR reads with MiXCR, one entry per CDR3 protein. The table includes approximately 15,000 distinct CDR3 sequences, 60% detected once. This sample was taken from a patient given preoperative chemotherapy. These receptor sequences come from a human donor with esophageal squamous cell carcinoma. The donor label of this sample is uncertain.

The CDR3, as DNA: TGCGCCAGCAGTGGGACAGGGGAAGATACGCAGTATTTT. Protein: CASSGTGEDTQYF. The rearrangement uses TRBV4-1 and TRBJ2-3; TRBD1 matches 10 bases. Germline V gives CDR1 MGHRA, CDR2 YSYEKL. J lost 5 bases, V lost 6 bases, and 2 bases had no gene match. This CDR3 contains 13 residues.

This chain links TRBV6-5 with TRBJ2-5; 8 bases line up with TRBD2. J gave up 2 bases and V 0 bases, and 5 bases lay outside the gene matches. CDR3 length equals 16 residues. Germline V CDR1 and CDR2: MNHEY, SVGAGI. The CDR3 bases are TGTGCCAGCAGTTACTCTAGCGGGGCTAGTCAAGAGACCCAGTACTTC. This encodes CASSYSSGASQETQYF.

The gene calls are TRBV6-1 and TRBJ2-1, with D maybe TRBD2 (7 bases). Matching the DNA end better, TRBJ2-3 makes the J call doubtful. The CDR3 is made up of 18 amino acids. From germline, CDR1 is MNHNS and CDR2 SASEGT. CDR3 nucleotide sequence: TGTGCCAGCAGTGGGAGAGAGGGGGGGCCGTCGCGCTACAATGAGCAGTATTTT. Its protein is CASSGREGGPSRYNEQYF.